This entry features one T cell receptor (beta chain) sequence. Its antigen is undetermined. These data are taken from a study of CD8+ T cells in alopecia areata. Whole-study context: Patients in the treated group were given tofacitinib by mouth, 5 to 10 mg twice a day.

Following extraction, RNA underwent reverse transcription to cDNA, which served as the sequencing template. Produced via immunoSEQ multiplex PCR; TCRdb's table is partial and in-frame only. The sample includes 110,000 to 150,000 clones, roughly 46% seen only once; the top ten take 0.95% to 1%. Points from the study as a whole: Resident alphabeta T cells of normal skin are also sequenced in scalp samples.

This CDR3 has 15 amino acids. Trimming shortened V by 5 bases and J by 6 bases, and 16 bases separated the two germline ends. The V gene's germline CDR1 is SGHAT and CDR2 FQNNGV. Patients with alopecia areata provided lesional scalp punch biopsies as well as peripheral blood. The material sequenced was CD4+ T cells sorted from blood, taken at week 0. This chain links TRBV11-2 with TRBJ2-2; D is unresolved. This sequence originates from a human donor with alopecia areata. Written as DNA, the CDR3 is TGTGCCAGCAGCCCCACCGGCTCTGGGTCCGGGGAGCTGTTTTTT. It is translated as CASSPTGSGSGELFF.